This is a list of T cell receptor beta chains from one sample in a study of blood T cell repertoires in COVID-19. Sequenced by immunoSEQ multiplex PCR; TCRdb stores in-frame clones only, minus some. The table records 80,000 to 130,000 clones, roughly 92% of them present only once. Sequenced sample: peripheral blood. These receptors all come from a man aged 65 to 79 with acute or convalescent COVID-19. CDR3s leave out the opening cysteine and the closing phenylalanine or tryptophan. A row's size may be missing; if present it is once, few, many or a size class.

cdr3_length clone_size j_call v_call cdr3_aa
13 . TRBJ1-5 TRBV5-1 ASSPGPGNNQPQH
12 . TRBJ1-1 TRBV6-1 ASSEEGGRAEAF
12 . TRBJ2-1 TRBV5-1 ASRDRVGYNEQF
12 once TRBJ1-2 TRBV7-9 ASSLGGVNYGYT
11 once TRBJ1-3 TRBV7-9 ASSLEGGDTIY
13 . TRBJ1-4 TRBV19 ASSIAGRVNEKLF
13 once TRBJ2-5 TRBV24-1 ATSDSQGAGETQY
12 . TRBJ2-3 TRBV27 ASSLRREGVTQY
14 . TRBJ1-3 TRBV6-1 ASSEYSFNSGNTIY
11 . TRBJ1-4 TRBV12-5 ASGSPAGEKLF
13 . TRBJ1-2 TRBV7-6 ASSAHRGRNYGYT
11 . TRBJ2-1 TRBV5-4 ASSLVGANEQF
15 once TRBJ2-3 TRBV19 ASSLTGTSGYTDTQY
14 once TRBJ2-1 TRBV19 ASSPQDRGSYNEQF
13 . TRBJ1-6 TRBV4-1 ASSPGHASNSPLH
15 few TRBJ1-5 TRBV6-1 ASSGRGGAFSNQPQH
12 once TRBJ2-7 TRBV5-1 ASSTQAGADEQY
11 . TRBJ1-3 TRBV3-1/TRBV3-2 ASVSLSGDTIY
13 . TRBJ1-5 TRBV24-1 ATSDGTGGNQPQH
12 once TRBJ1-1 TRBV15 ATSSPPVNTEAF
16 few TRBJ2-3 TRBV5-4 ASSWGVAGESSTDTQY
12 few TRBJ1-6 TRBV10-1 ASPGQGGNSPLH
15 . TRBJ2-3 TRBV11-2 ASSSDGLAASGDTQY
13 . TRBJ1-4 TRBV6-6 ASSYGDRREEKLF
12 few TRBJ1-2 TRBV5-1 ASSPRGQGGGYT
12 . TRBJ1-2 TRBV2 ASSEQGANYGYT
12 . TRBJ2-1 TRBV7-9 ANTRLAGRDEQF
12 . TRBJ1-1 TRBV15 ATSRDSRGTEAF
12 . TRBJ2-5 TRBV7-3 ASSSTGGSETQY
13 . TRBJ2-1 TRBV6-6 ASSYPGGPGNEQF
13 few TRBJ1-2 TRBV13 ASSSTGTARYGYT
15 . TRBJ2-1 TRBV9 ASSGTYGTGAYNEQF
16 . TRBJ2-5 TRBV18 ASSPSGLLSGSGETQY
13 . TRBJ2-1 TRBV12-5 ASGLDSGGYNEQF
13 . TRBJ1-2 TRBV9 ASSVTQGANYGYT
12 few TRBJ2-1 TRBV15 ATSTRTSGSEQF
12 . TRBJ1-2 TRBV19 ASKTGWSMGGYT
13 . TRBJ1-2 TRBV6-1 ASSDINTGVYGYT
10 . TRBJ1-2 TRBV5-6 ASIEGPYGYT
15 . TRBJ1-5 TRBV19 ASTDTRRGVSNQPQH
11 . TRBJ1-2 TRBV25-1 ATGGGGGYGYT
16 . TRBJ2-7 TRBV6-2/TRBV6-3 ASSSLPGPGTGVYEQY
15 . TRBJ1-4 TRBV27 ASSRKGTGLHNEKLF
11 . TRBJ2-1 TRBV5-1 ASSLVAGDEQF
11 . TRBJ1-1 TRBV2 ASSVQENTEAF
16 . TRBJ2-1 TRBV18 ASSPVGPTAGTYNEQF
12 . TRBJ2-7 TRBV6-5 ASSFSQRAHEQY
12 few TRBJ2-7 TRBV5-1 ASSSRVAAYEQY
11 . TRBJ1-1 TRBV5-1 ASSLALNTEAF
11 once TRBJ1-1 TRBV5-1 ASSSGQATEAF
11 . TRBJ1-5 TRBV12-3/TRBV12-4 ASSLPTGGPQH
10 . TRBJ1-1 TRBV27 ASSIGTGGAF
9 . TRBJ1-1 TRBV11-2 ASSSGTKAF
13 . TRBJ1-1 TRBV19 ASSPQTGADTEAF
14 . TRBJ2-6 TRBV19 AAGQGTRSGANVLT
11 once TRBJ2-2 TRBV30 AWRPSYDGELF
9 once TRBJ1-2 TRBV6-5 ASFQGQGYT